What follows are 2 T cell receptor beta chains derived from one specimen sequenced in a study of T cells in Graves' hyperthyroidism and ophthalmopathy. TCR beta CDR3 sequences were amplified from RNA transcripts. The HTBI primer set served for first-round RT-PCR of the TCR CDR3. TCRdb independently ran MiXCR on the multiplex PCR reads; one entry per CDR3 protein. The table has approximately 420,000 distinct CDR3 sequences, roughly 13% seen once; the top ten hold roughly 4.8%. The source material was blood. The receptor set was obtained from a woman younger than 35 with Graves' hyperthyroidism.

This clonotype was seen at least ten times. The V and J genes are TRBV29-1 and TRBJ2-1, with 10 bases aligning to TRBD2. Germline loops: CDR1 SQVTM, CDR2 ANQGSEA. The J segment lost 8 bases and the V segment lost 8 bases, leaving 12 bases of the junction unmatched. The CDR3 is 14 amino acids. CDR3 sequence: CSTPAGGFNYEQFF. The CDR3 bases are TGCAGCACACCAGCGGGAGGGTTCAATTATGAGCAGTTCTTC.

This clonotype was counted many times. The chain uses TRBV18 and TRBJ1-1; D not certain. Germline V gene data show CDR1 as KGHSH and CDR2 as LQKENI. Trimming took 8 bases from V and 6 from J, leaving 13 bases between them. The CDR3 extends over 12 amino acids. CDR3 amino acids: CASDGERAEAFF. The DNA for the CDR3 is TGTGCCAGCGATGGCGAGCGGGCTGAAGCTTTCTTT.